The 9 T cell receptor beta chains listed next were all sequenced from one sample in a study of CD8 T cells in ankylosing spondylitis. MiXCR was run by TCRdb on the 5' RACE reads, yielding one entry per CDR3 protein. The table lists fewer than 200,000 distinct CDR3 sequences, about 17% of them singletons. The specimen sequenced was blood, either unsorted or a sorted T cell fraction (not recorded which). The receptor source for this set is a male donor with ankylosing spondylitis or in good health (not recorded which).

This clonotype has a handful of counts. V usage is TRBV6-2 or TRBV6-3 and J usage is TRBJ1-5, with TRBD1 identical over 9 bases. Germline V gives CDR1 MNHEY, CDR2 SVGEGT. The length of the CDR3 is 14 residues. V shed 8 bases, J shed 5 bases, and the junction held 7 bases outside the gene matches. CDR3 loop: CASGRGQGYQPQHF. CDR3 bases: TGTGCCAGCGGTCGGGGACAGGGATATCAGCCCCAGCATTTT.

The V and J genes are TRBV20-1 and TRBJ2-5; maybe TRBD2 (6 bases). Trimming took off 1 base at V and 4 bases at J, with 13 bases between the two ends. This CDR3 has 14 residues. Germline CDR1 reads DFQATT; CDR2 reads SNEGSKA (reference sequence). CDR3 protein: CSARAASGVETQYF. CDR3 nucleotides: TGCAGTGCTAGAGCCGCATCGGGGGTAGAGACCCAGTACTTC.

This clonotype was recorded many times. This rearrangement joins TRBV7-3 to TRBJ2-3; D not resolved. The germline V and J ends were trimmed by 5 bases and 6 bases, with 12 bases remaining between them. Germline CDR1 SGHTA, CDR2 FQGTGA. The CDR3 extends over 13 amino acids. The CDR3 DNA is TGTGCCAGCAGCCCCTCTGGTTGGGATACGCAGTATTTT. Translating it yields CASSPSGWDTQYF.

This clonotype occurred many times. The V call is TRBV11-2, the J call TRBJ2-1, with 12 bases that match TRBD2. This CDR3 comprises 15 residues. Germline values: CDR1 SGHAT, CDR2 FQNNGV. The trim removed 5 bases at V and 3 bases at J, leaving 2 bases unmatched. The CDR3 loop is CASSKTSGSYNEQFF. CDR3 nucleotide sequence: TGTGCCAGCAGCAAGACTAGCGGGAGCTACAATGAGCAGTTCTTC.

This clonotype showed up many times. This sequence joins TRBV5-1 and TRBJ1-1; D perhaps matches TRBD1 (6 bases). V lost 6 bases and J lost 4, with 19 bases in between. The CDR3 sequence is 15 residues long. Germline values: CDR1 SGHRS, CDR2 YFSETQ. The CDR3 sequence: CASNLGHSGGTEAFF. In DNA, the CDR3 is TGCGCCAGCAATCTGGGACACTCGGGAGGCACTGAAGCTTTCTTT. Combining the CDR3 with reference TRBV5-1 and TRBJ1-1 gives the whole variable domain KAGVTQTPRYLIKTRGQQVTLSCSPISGHRSVSWYQQTPGQGLQFLFEYFSETQRNKGNFPGRFSGRQFSNSRSEMNVSTLELGDSALYLCASNLGHSGGTEAFFGQGTRLTVV.

This clonotype was seen ten or more times. The genes are TRBV5-1 and TRBJ1-1; weak D call: TRBD1 (5 bases). V dropped 0 bases and J dropped 11 bases, with 14 bases sitting between them. The CDR3 runs to 13 residues. Per the germline V gene, CDR1 is SGHRS and CDR2 is YFSETQ. The CDR3 nucleotides read TGCGCCAGCAGCTTGGAGCGGGGGATGATGGCTTTCTTT. Translating it yields CASSLERGMMAFF.

In its sample, this clonotype was seen a few times. The chain recombines TRBV5-1 with TRBJ2-2; 8 bases line up with TRBD1. CDR1 is SGHRS and CDR2 is YFSETQ in the germline V gene. V lost 0 bases, J lost 5 bases, and 6 bases stayed unmatched. This CDR3 contains 16 residues. The CDR3 region is CASSLVGTGQTGELFF. As DNA, the CDR3 is TGCGCCAGCAGCTTGGTTGGGACAGGACAGACCGGGGAGCTGTTTTTT.

This clonotype appeared many times. The chain combines TRBV28 with TRBJ1-5; D possibly corresponds to TRBD1 (5 bases). Germline CDR1 reads MDHEN; CDR2 reads SYDVKM. The CDR3 loop spans 14 amino acids. V lost 5 bases and J 5 bases, leaving 13 bases between the germline ends. The CDR3 sequence: CASSPQTVYQPQHF. The DNA of the CDR3 is TGTGCCAGCAGTCCTCAGACAGTCTATCAGCCCCAGCATTTT.

The chain recombines TRBV5-6 with TRBJ1-2, with 9 positions matching TRBD1. With V trimmed by 4 bases and J by 8 bases, 9 bases remained unmatched. CDR1 is SGHDT and CDR2 is YYEEEE in the germline V gene. This CDR3 contains 14 residues. DNA of the CDR3: TGTGCCAGCAGCCCTGGACAGGGGTTCTCCGGCTACACCTTC. This encodes CASSPGQGFSGYTF.